A single sample gave rise to the 23 T cell receptor beta chains below, sequenced in a study of T cell responses to AZD1222 COVID-19 vaccine. Produced via immunoSEQ multiplex PCR; TCRdb's table is partial and in-frame only. This table holds about 110,000 clones, around nine tenths found once. This specimen consisted of peripheral blood, obtained on day 0 of AZD1222 vaccination. Every receptor here comes from an adult in good health.

V gene TRBV9 combines with J gene TRBJ2-1, with TRBD2 matching 8 bases. Germline CDR1 is SGDLS and CDR2 is YYNGEE. CDR3 size: 15 residues. Trimming took 0 bases from V and 4 from J; bases not matched to a gene: 3. The CDR3 DNA is TGTGCCAGCAGCGTAGACGGGAGGGGGTACAATGAGCAGTTCTTC. This gives the protein CASSVDGRGYNEQFF.

Here the CDR3 DNA reads TGTGCCAGCAGCTTAGTGGCGGGAGGAAACAATGAGCAGTTCTTC. It yields the protein CASSLVAGGNNEQFF. The chain uses TRBV7-9 and TRBJ2-1, with TRBD2 matching over 8 bases. The ends lost 1 base at V and 5 bases at J; junction bases unmatched: 4. CDR3 length: 15 amino acids. Germline V CDR1 and CDR2: SEHNR, FQNEAQ (reference sequence).

The rearrangement links TRBV6-5 to TRBJ1-5; 7 bases agree with TRBD1. The CDR3 contains 13 residues. Germline V lookup: CDR1 MNHEY, CDR2 SVGAGI. V was clipped by 8 bases and J by 6 bases; unmatched bases: 7. The CDR3 loop reads CASLGQFGQPQHF. CDR3 coding DNA: TGTGCCAGCCTGGGACAGTTCGGTCAGCCCCAGCATTTT.

The V and J genes are TRBV6-6 and TRBJ1-5; TRBD1 matches 7 bases. The trim removed 6 bases at V and 7 bases at J, leaving 9 bases unmatched. This CDR3 has 14 residues. Germline V lookup: CDR1 MNHNY, CDR2 SVGAGI (reference sequence). CDR3 loop: CASRDTGDGQPQHF. In DNA, the CDR3 is TGTGCCAGCAGAGATACAGGGGACGGACAGCCCCAGCATTTT.

The CDR3 coding sequence is TGTGCCAGCAGACCTAATTACTTGCGGACAGGGGCGTCTAGGGATGAGCAGTTCTTC. Protein sequence: CASRPNYLRTGASRDEQFF. This chain links TRBV28 with TRBJ2-1; 9 positions match TRBD1. The CDR3 sequence is 19 residues long. Trimming at V came to 6 bases and at J to 8 bases, leaving 23 bases not matched to a gene. Per the germline V gene, CDR1 is MDHEN and CDR2 is SYDVKM.

V is TRBV30 and J is TRBJ2-7; D gene unclear. Trimming shortened V by 2 bases and J by 4 bases, and 6 bases separated the two germline ends. The CDR3 extends over 11 amino acids. Germline CDR1 GTSNPN, CDR2 SVGIG (reference sequence). DNA of the CDR3: TGTGCCTGGAGTTGGGGATACGAGCAGTACTTC. It is translated as CAWSWGYEQYF.

The chain employs TRBV19 and TRBJ2-1; 11 bases line up with TRBD2. The CDR3 loop spans 15 amino acids. Germline lookup yields CDR1 LNHDA and CDR2 SQIVND (reference sequence). After removal of 5 bases from V and 3 bases from J, the junction contained 3 bases not matched to a gene. CDR3 sequence: CASSPLAGGYNEQFF. DNA of the CDR3: TGTGCCAGTAGTCCCCTAGCGGGGGGCTACAATGAGCAGTTCTTC.

This clone was found once. V gene TRBV6-2 or TRBV6-3 combines with J gene TRBJ1-5; D perhaps matches TRBD1 (6 bases). CDR3 length: 14 amino acids. Looked up from germline, CDR1 is MNHEY and CDR2 is SVGEGT. The germline V and J ends were trimmed by 6 bases and 1 base, with 10 bases remaining between them. In nucleotides, the CDR3 is TGTGCCAGCAGCCGAGGGGGAAGCAATCAGCCCCAGCATTTT. The encoded protein is CASSRGGSNQPQHF.

The chain uses TRBV7-7 and TRBJ2-1; 7 nucleotides align to TRBD1. V lost 5 bases and J lost 12; bases outside the gene matches: 4. Germline values: CDR1 SSHAT, CDR2 FNYEAQ (reference sequence). CDR3 length: 11 amino acids. CDR3 sequence reads: CASSETGLQFF. The CDR3 nucleotides read TGTGCCAGCAGCGAGACAGGGTTGCAGTTCTTC.

This clone was picked up one time. The chain's CDR3 is CASSVLAEGGEQFF. The CDR3 DNA sequence: TGTGCCAGCAGCGTCCTAGCCGAAGGGGGTGAGCAGTTCTTC. V is TRBV9 and J is TRBJ2-1; tentatively, D is TRBD1 (6 bases). The germline V and J ends were trimmed by 2 bases and 9 bases, with 15 bases remaining between them. This CDR3 contains 14 residues. CDR1 is SGDLS and CDR2 is YYNGEE in the germline V gene.

This chain joins TRBV6-1 and TRBJ1-1, with TRBD1 matching over 7 bases. The CDR3 extends over 13 amino acids. Unmatched junction bases numbered 3, after V lost 7 bases and J lost 1 base. Germline V lookup: CDR1 MNHNS, CDR2 SASEGT. The CDR3 loop is CASNDRANTEAFF. The CDR3 DNA sequence: TGTGCCAGCAATGACAGGGCGAACACTGAAGCTTTCTTT.

A few counts support this clone. The gene calls are TRBV3-1 (or the pseudogene TRBV3-2) and TRBJ1-2; maybe TRBD1 (5 bases). The germline V and J ends were trimmed by 2 bases and 6 bases, with 7 bases remaining between them. The CDR3 runs 12 residues. The germline V gene has CDR1 LGHDT and CDR2 YNNKEL (reference sequence). The CDR3, as DNA: TGTGCCAGCAGCCAACAGGGTAATGGCTACACCTTC. Translation: CASSQQGNGYTF.

J is TRBJ1-6 and V is TRBV28, with D maybe TRBD1 (5 bases). The length of the CDR3 is 13 residues. The V and J ends lost 7 bases and 10 bases respectively, with 14 bases between them. Germline V gene lookup returns CDR1 MDHEN and CDR2 SYDVKM. The CDR3 region has the DNA TGTGCCAGCACTGATCAGGGAGGGTCACCCCTCCACTTT. This encodes CASTDQGGSPLHF.

The chain joins TRBV7-2 to TRBJ2-7, with a possible D match to TRBD2 (6 bases). V was shortened by 5 bases and J by 2 bases, with 13 bases between the two germline ends. The CDR3 covers 14 residues. In germline, CDR1 is SGHTA, CDR2 FQGNSA. The CDR3 region has the DNA TGTGCCAGCAGCGCTCAGGAGGGAACCTACGAGCAGTACTTC. This codes for CASSAQEGTYEQYF.

The rearrangement links TRBV7-5 to TRBJ1-1; TRBD1, the D gene given by the table, was not confirmed from the DNA. TRBV7-5 is shown as a pseudogene. The CDR3 sequence is 14 residues long. The CDR3 DNA reads TGTGTCAGAAGCATACGACAGGCGAACACTGAAGCTTTCTTT. It is translated as CVRSIRQANTEAFF.

This clone was detected once. The chain is built from TRBV29-1 and TRBJ2-1; weak D call: TRBD1 (6 bases). V was shortened by 4 bases and J by 2 bases, with 9 bases between the two germline ends. CDR3 size: 13 residues. In germline, CDR1 is SQVTM, CDR2 ANQGSEA. In nucleotides, the CDR3 is TGCAGCGTTGCCTGGGACACCTACAATGAGCAGTTCTTC. This encodes CSVAWDTYNEQFF.

The rearrangement links TRBV7-6 to TRBJ1-3; D is unresolved. Germline V gives CDR1 SGHVS, CDR2 FNYEAQ. CDR3 length: 13 residues. The V end was cut by 0 bases, the J end by 8 bases, with 8 bases between. This CDR3 reads CASSLAPLDTIYF. The DNA of the CDR3 is TGTGCCAGCAGCTTAGCCCCTCTGGACACCATATATTTT.

This chain connects TRBV7-9 to TRBJ1-1; perhaps TRBD1 as D (6 bases). Germline V CDR1 and CDR2: SEHNR, FQNEAQ (reference sequence). Between the trimmed V and J ends, which lost 3 bases and 0 bases, there was a span of 14 bases. The CDR3 is 16 amino acids. CDR3 bases: TGTGCCAGCAGCTTGAGCGGCAGGGGCATGAACACTGAAGCTTTCTTT. This gives the protein CASSLSGRGMNTEAFF.

The chain employs TRBV19 and TRBJ1-3; TRBD1 is a possible D gene (6 bases). Deletions cut 9 bases from V and 4 bases from J, with 16 bases between. CDR3 length: 14 residues. Germline values: CDR1 LNHDA, CDR2 SQIVND (reference sequence). Here the CDR3 reads CASRPGQSGNTIYF. The CDR3 region has the DNA TGTGCCAGCCGACCTGGACAGTCGGGAAACACCATATATTTT.

The gene calls are TRBV5-1 and TRBJ2-5; 11 nucleotides line up with TRBD2. Trimming took 0 bases from V and 5 from J; bases not matched to a gene: 6. The V gene's germline CDR1 is SGHRS and CDR2 YFSETQ. The CDR3 contains 16 residues. CDR3 in amino acids: CASSLATSGVGETQYF. In nucleotides, the CDR3 is TGCGCCAGCAGCTTGGCGACTAGCGGGGTTGGGGAGACCCAGTACTTC.

The chain links TRBV5-1 to TRBJ2-3, with TRBD2 identical over 9 bases. The V segment lost 6 bases and the J segment 3 bases; nucleotides outside the gene matches: 11. Germline CDR1 is SGHRS and CDR2 is YFSETQ. This CDR3 has 16 residues. In DNA, the CDR3 is TGCGCCAGCACCCGGATAGCGGGAGAGGGAACAGATACGCAGTATTTT. Its translation is CASTRIAGEGTDTQYF.

This clone has just one count. The gene calls are TRBV5-1 and TRBJ1-1, with 7 bases identical to TRBD1. The germline V gene has CDR1 SGHRS and CDR2 YFSETQ. This CDR3 is built from 15 residues. Germline trimming cut 2 bases from V and 5 bases from J; bases unmatched to any gene: 9. The CDR3 nucleotides read TGCGCCAGCAGCTTAGTCCAGGGGGTTCGGACTGAAGCTTTCTTT. As protein: CASSLVQGVRTEAFF.

This clone was seen only once. The V gene is TRBV3-1 (or the pseudogene TRBV3-2), the J gene TRBJ1-3; 9 nucleotides agree with TRBD1. The CDR3 is 16 amino acids. CDR1 and CDR2 from the germline V gene are LGHDT and YNNKEL (reference sequence). J was trimmed by 0 bases and V by 4 bases; bases with no gene match: 4. The CDR3: CASSLQTGGSGNTIYF. The CDR3 DNA sequence: TGTGCCAGCAGCCTTCAGACAGGGGGCTCTGGAAACACCATATATTTT.